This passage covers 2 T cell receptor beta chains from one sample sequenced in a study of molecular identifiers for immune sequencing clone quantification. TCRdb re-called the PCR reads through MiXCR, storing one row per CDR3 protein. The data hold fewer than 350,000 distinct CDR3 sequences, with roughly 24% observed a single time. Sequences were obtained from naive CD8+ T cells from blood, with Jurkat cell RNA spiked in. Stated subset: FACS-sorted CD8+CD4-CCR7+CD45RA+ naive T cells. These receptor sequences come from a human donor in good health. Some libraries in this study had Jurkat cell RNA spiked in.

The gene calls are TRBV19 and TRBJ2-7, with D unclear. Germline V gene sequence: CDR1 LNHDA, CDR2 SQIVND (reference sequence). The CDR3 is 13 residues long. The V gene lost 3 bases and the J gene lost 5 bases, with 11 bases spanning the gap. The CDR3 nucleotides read TGTGCCAGTAGTATTTTTCTAGGAGACGAGCAGTACTTC. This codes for CASSIFLGDEQYF.

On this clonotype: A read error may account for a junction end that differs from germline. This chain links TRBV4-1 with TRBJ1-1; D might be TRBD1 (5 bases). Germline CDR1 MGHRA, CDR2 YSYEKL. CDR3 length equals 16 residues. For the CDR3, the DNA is TGCGCCAGCCGCCCCGGGGCCTGGTCAACGAACCCTGAAGCTTTCTTT. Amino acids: CASRPGAWSTNPEAFF.